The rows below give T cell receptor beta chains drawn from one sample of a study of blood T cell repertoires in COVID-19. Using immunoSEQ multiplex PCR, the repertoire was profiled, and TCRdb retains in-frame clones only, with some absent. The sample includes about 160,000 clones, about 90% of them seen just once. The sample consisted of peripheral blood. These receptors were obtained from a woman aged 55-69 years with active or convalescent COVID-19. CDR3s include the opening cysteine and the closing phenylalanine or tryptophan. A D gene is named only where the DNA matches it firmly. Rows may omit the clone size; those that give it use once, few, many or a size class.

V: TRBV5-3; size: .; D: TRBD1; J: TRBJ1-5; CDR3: CARSLGLTGTGYHSNQPQHF; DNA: TGTGCCAGAAGCTTGGGACTCACCGGGACAGGATATCATAGCAATCAGCCCCAGCATTTT
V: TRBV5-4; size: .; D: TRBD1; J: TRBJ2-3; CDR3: CASSSLGQGVTDTQYF; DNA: TGTGCCAGCAGCTCACTCGGACAGGGGGTCACAGATACGCAGTATTTT
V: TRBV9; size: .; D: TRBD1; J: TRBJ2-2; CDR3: CASSAGQGSNTGELFF; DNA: TGTGCCAGCAGCGCGGGACAGGGCTCGAACACCGGGGAGCTGTTTTTT
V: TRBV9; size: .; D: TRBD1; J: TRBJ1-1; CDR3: CASSEDRFGTEAFF; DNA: TGTGCCAGCAGCGAGGACAGGTTTGGCACTGAAGCTTTCTTT
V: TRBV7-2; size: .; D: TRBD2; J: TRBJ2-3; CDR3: CASSFLGGGLQDTQYF; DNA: TGTGCCAGCAGCTTTCTCGGCGGGGGGTTACAAGATACGCAGTATTTT
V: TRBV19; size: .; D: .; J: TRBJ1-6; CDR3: CASSIVTDRNNSPLHF; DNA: TGTGCCAGTAGTATAGTAACGGACAGAAATAATTCACCCCTCCACTTT
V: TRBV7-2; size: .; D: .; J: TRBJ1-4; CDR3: CASSLARGQEKLFF; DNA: TGTGCCAGCAGCTTAGCGCGGGGGCAAGAAAAACTGTTTTTT
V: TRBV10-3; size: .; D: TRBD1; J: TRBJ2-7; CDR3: CAIMRQGVNEQYF; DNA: TGTGCCATCATGCGGCAGGGGGTAAACGAGCAGTACTTC
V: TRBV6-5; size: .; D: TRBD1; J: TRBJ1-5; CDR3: CASKNTGGGNQPQHF; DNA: TGTGCCAGCAAGAACACAGGGGGCGGCAATCAGCCCCAGCATTTT
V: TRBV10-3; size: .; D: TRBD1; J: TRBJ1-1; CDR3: CAIKQGAGRTEAFF; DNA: TGTGCCATCAAGCAGGGGGCCGGTAGAACTGAAGCTTTCTTT
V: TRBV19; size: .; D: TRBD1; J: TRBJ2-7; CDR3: CATGTGWNEQYF; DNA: TGTGCCACAGGGACAGGGTGGAACGAGCAGTACTTC
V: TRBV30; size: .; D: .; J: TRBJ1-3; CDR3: CACLLGVGGNTIYF; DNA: TGTGCCTGCCTTTTAGGGGTCGGTGGAAACACCATATATTTT
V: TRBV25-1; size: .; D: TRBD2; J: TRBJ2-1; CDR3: CASSDWDYFNEQFF; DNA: TGTGCCAGCAGTGATTGGGACTATTTCAATGAGCAGTTCTTC
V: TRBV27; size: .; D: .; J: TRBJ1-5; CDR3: CASSSPPFRGPNQPQHF; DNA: TGTGCCAGCAGTTCCCCTCCCTTCAGGGGTCCCAATCAGCCCCAGCATTTT
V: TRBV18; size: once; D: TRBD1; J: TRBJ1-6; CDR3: CASSPPPGQHPGDSPLHF; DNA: TGTGCCAGCTCACCACCACCGGGACAGCACCCGGGGGATTCACCCCTCCACTTT
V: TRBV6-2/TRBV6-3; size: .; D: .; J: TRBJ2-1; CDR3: CASSYFAPVIDNEQFF; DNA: TGTGCCAGCAGTTACTTCGCCCCGGTCATAGACAATGAGCAGTTCTTC
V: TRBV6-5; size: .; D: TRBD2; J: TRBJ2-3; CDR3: CASKAGADTDTQYF; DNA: TGTGCCAGCAAAGCGGGGGCCGACACAGATACGCAGTATTTT
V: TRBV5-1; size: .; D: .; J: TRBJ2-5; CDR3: CASSLGAEEQETQYF; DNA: TGCGCCAGCAGCTTGGGGGCAGAAGAACAAGAGACCCAGTACTTC
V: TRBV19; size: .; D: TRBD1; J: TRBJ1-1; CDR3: CASSIETGRSRNTEAFF; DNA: TGTGCCAGTAGTATAGAGACAGGGAGGAGTCGGAACACTGAAGCTTTCTTT
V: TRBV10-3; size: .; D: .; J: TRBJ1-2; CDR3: CASLTGPEGYTF; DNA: TGTGCCAGCCTGACAGGTCCAGAAGGCTACACCTTC
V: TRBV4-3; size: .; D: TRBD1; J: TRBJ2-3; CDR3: CASSHDLYREGAISDTQYF; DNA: TGCGCCAGCAGCCATGATTTATATCGAGAGGGGGCGATTTCAGATACGCAGTATTTT
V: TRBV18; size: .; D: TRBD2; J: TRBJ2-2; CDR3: CASSDSGGNTGELFF; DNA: TGTGCCAGCTCAGATAGCGGGGGCAACACCGGGGAGCTGTTTTTT
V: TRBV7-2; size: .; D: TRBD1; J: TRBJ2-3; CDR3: CASSRGQGPDTQYF; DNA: TGTGCCAGCAGCCGCGGACAGGGCCCAGATACGCAGTATTTT
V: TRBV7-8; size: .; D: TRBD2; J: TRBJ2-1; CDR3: CASSSGLAGGRGSNEQFF; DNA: TGTGCCAGCAGCTCCGGACTAGCGGGGGGTCGAGGATCCAATGAGCAGTTCTTC
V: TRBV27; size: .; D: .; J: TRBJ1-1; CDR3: CASSFGQNTEAFF; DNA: TGTGCCAGCAGTTTTGGACAAAACACTGAAGCTTTCTTT
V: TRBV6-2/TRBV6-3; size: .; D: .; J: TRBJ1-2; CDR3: CASSYAAELGYTF; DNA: TGTGCCAGCAGTTACGCGGCAGAGCTTGGCTACACCTTC
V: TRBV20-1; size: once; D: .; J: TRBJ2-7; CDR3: CSGGDVYEQYF; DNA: TGCAGTGGGGGCGATGTCTACGAGCAGTACTTC
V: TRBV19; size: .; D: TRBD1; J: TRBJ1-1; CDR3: CASSSDRVATEAFF; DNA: TGTGCCAGTAGCAGCGACAGGGTGGCCACTGAAGCTTTCTTT
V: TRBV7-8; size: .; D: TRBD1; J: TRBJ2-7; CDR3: CASSPALSGTAKTYEQYF; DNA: TGTGCCAGCAGCCCAGCATTATCCGGGACAGCGAAGACCTACGAGCAGTACTTC
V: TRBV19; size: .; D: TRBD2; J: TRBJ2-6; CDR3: CASSKAGGARANVLTF; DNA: TGTGCCAGTAGTAAGGCGGGGGGCGCGAGGGCCAACGTCCTGACTTTC
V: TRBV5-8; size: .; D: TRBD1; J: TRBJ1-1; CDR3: CASSSGQGNTEAFF; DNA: TGTGCCAGCAGCTCCGGACAGGGGAACACTGAAGCTTTCTTT
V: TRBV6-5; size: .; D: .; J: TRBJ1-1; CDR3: CASSYRSEAFF; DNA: TGTGCCAGCAGTTACCGCAGTGAAGCTTTCTTT
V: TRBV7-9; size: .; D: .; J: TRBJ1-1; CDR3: CASSLDGQMNTEAFF; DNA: TGTGCCAGCAGCTTAGACGGACAGATGAACACTGAAGCTTTCTTT
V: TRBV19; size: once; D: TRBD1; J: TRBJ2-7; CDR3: CASSIGQGTYEQYF; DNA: TGTGCCAGTAGTATCGGACAGGGGACCTACGAGCAGTACTTC
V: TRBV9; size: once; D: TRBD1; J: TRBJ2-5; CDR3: CASSLTLGTGSGETQYF; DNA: TGTGCCAGCAGCCTCACGCTAGGGACAGGGTCCGGAGAGACCCAGTACTTC
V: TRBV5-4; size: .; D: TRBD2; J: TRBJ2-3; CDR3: CAAHSGAGADTQYF; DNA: TGTGCCGCACATAGCGGGGCGGGGGCAGATACGCAGTATTTT
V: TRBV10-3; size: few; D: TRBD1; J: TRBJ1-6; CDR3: CAISATGSDSPLHF; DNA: TGTGCCATCAGCGCGACAGGGAGCGATTCACCCCTCCACTTT
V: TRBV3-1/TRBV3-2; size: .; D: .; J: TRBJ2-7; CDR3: CASSQEGLSYEQYF; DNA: TGTGCCAGCAGCCAAGAGGGCCTCTCCTACGAGCAGTACTTC
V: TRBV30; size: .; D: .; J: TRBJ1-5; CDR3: CAWSGRGDQPQHF; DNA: TGTGCCTGGAGTGGACGGGGAGATCAGCCCCAGCATTTT
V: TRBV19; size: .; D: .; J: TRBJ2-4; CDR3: CASSNKQAPNIQYF; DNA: TGTGCCAGTAGTAACAAGCAGGCCCCAAACATTCAGTACTTC
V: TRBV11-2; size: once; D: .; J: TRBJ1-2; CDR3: CASSLAPGGTGGYTF; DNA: TGTGCCAGCAGCTTAGCCCCTGGCGGGACGGGAGGCTACACCTTC
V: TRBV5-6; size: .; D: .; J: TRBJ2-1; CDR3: CASSSGGEEQFF; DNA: TGTGCCAGCAGCTCCGGCGGGGAAGAGCAGTTCTTC
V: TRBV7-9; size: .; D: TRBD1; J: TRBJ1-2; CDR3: CASSLQGAGNYGYTF; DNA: TGTGCCAGCAGCTTACAGGGGGCCGGCAACTATGGCTACACCTTC
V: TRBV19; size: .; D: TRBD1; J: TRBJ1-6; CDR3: CASSGTGASPLHF; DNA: TGTGCCAGTAGCGGGACAGGGGCCTCACCCCTCCACTTT
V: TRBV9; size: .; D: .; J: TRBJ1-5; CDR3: CASSVGPENQPQHF; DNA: TGTGCCAGCAGCGTAGGCCCGGAGAATCAGCCCCAGCATTTT
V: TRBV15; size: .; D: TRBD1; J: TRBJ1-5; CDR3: CATSRQGDSNQPQHF; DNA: TGTGCCACCAGCAGACAGGGGGATAGCAATCAGCCCCAGCATTTT
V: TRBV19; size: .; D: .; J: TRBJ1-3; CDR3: CASNHDKSSGNTIYF; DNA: TGTGCCAGTAATCACGACAAGAGCTCTGGAAACACCATATATTTT
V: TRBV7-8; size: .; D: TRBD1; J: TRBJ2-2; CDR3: CASSPDRGQVGELFF; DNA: TGTGCCAGCAGCCCGGACAGGGGGCAGGTCGGGGAGCTGTTTTTT
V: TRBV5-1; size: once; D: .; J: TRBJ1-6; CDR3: CASSLVPRGNNSPLHF; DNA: TGCGCCAGCAGCTTGGTGCCCAGGGGAAATAATTCACCCCTCCACTTT
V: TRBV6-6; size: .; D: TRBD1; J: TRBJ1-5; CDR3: CASSYPGTGARQPQHF; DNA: TGTGCCAGCAGTTACCCAGGGACAGGGGCGCGTCAGCCCCAGCATTTT
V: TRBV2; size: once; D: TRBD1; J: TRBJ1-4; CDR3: CASSVGQGYEKLFF; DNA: TGTGCCAGCAGCGTGGGACAGGGTTATGAAAAACTGTTTTTT
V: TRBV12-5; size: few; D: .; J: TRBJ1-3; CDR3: CASGRGSGNTIYF; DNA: TGTGCTAGTGGTCGGGGCTCTGGAAACACCATATATTTT
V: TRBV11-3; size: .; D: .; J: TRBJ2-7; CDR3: CASSPEGGYEQYF; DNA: TGTGCCAGCAGCCCGGAGGGGGGGTACGAGCAGTACTTC
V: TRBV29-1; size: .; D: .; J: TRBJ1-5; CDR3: CSVGAGDNQPQHF; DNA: TGCAGCGTTGGAGCGGGGGACAATCAGCCCCAGCATTTT